This T cell receptor (beta chain) was recorded in a study of monozygotic twins with inflammatory bowel disease (dated by TCRdb to between 2018 and 2021). Background on the whole study: A total of some 30 monozygotic twin pairs were included in the full study, comprising nine German pairs (four IBD-concordant, five IBD-discordant) and 19 IBD-discordant Danish pairs. The search for disease-associated traits relied mainly on comparing, within discordant pairs, IBD patients with their genetically identical healthy co-twins. Each individual had, on average, about 151 000 unique TCRalpha sequences and 181 000 unique TCRbeta sequences available for analysis.

On this clonotype itself: Its antigen remains unidentified.

Results and caveats for the whole study, not just this receptor: Fewer clonotypes were shared with other individuals by IBD patients than by healthy twins, most markedly in patients showing signs of disease activity. No single strong signal or clonotype linked to IBD turned up in the results, so the idea that one exists was not supported. Concordant and discordant twins showed no difference in repertoire similarity, possibly because of limited statistical power. Background noise and inter-individual variability may have been introduced into the repertoires by the differing immunosuppressive treatments among patients. IBD patients had lower TCRbeta repertoire diversity, measured by the inverse Simpson index, than their healthy co-twins. Distinction between different T cell subtypes could not be achieved in the analysis.

From each donor, a roughly 2.3 ml peripheral blood sample was drawn into PAXgene tubes and stored at -80 degrees C. Without any T cell sorting, total RNA was extracted from whole blood using the PAXgene blood miRNA kit on an automated QIAcube. Deep TCRalpha and TCRbeta repertoire profiling with unique molecular barcoding was performed on peripheral blood of monozygotic twin pairs concordant or discordant for inflammatory bowel disease. Smoking habits were recorded for all twin pairs, with individuals classified as current, former or never smokers. The germline V gene gives CDR1 as SQVTM and CDR2 as ANQGSEA. Counted from cysteine to phenylalanine, this CDR3 has 14 amino acids. The DNA is unrecorded. Receptor amplification or capture employed 5' RACE. Each TCR library was prepared from about 3,300 ng of total RNA. For each sample, cDNA synthesis with SMARTScribe reverse transcriptase was split into eight separate reactions. Unique molecular identifiers containing a 6-nucleotide sample barcode were introduced through template switching during cDNA synthesis. TCRalpha and TCRbeta cDNA was amplified by two nested PCRs of 16 and 9 cycles, with bead purification after each PCR. Before amplification, cDNA was treated with uracil DNA-glycosylase and purified using the QIAquick PCR purification kit. In the second PCR, Illumina TruSeq-compatible adapters and sample-specific barcodes were added. TapeStation and Qubit were used to check library quality and concentration, and roughly 4.6 ng of each library was pooled. Sequencing of the pooled libraries was done on an Illumina HiSeq2500 single-index Rapid Run using custom sequencing primers and 2 x 100 bp reads. Per the authors' processing: PCR and sequencing errors were corrected by UMI-based consensus assembly using MiGEC version 1.2.6. MiXCR version 2.1.1 was used for V(D)J alignment, clonotype assembly and CDR3 extraction. Normalisation of gene usage, clonotype sharing and MAIT/NKT TCR abundance was achieved by analysing the top 1000, 10 000 and 20 000 clonotypes per sample. Diversity was computed as the inverse Simpson index with the vegan R package after downsampling to 27 000 UMIs. Paired Mann-Whitney U tests were applied to discordant twin pairs, and Benjamini-Hochberg correction was used for multiple testing. TCRdb reprocessed the reads and assigns one entry to each CDR3 protein sequence, leaving out DNA. These V and J calls rely on TCRdb rather than the paper's analysis. The data table for this sample lists about 450,000 distinct CDR3 sequences. The top ten clonotypes cover 2% to 2.5% of the sample.

Specimen: blood. The sequence links TRBV29-1 to TRBJ2-1; TCRdb calls TRBD2, which cannot be checked without DNA. The receptor was derived from a human donor with ulcerative colitis or Crohn's disease, or a healthy co-twin of an affected twin (not recorded which). The CDR3 region reads CSVEGGGRASEQFF.